The 13 T cell receptor beta chains below all came from one sample that was sequenced in a study of blood T cell repertoires in COVID-19. Sequencing was performed with immunoSEQ multiplex PCR; in TCRdb, only in-frame clones are kept and a portion is missing. This table holds a few hundred thousand clones, roughly four fifths found once. Sequenced sample: PBMCs or T cells enriched from blood (not recorded which). Receptors originate from a man aged 35 to 55 who had recovered from COVID-19.

This clone has just one count. The genes are TRBV27 and TRBJ1-6; D not resolved. The CDR3 runs to 15 residues. Germline V gene lookup returns CDR1 MNHEY and CDR2 SMNVEV (reference sequence). V gave up 0 bases and J gave up 7 bases, with 10 bases separating them. This CDR3 reads CASSLSIQRNSPLHF. The CDR3 nucleotides read TGTGCCAGCAGTTTATCAATCCAGAGGAATTCACCCCTCCACTTT.

This chain joins TRBV4-2 and TRBJ1-2; 7 bases agree with TRBD1. The ends lost 0 bases at V and 1 base at J; junction bases unmatched: 8. This CDR3 comprises 17 residues. Germline assignment: CDR1 LGHNA and CDR2 YNFKEQ. The CDR3 is CASSQDVTGAGNYGYTF. The DNA of the CDR3 is TGTGCCAGCAGCCAAGATGTTACAGGGGCCGGTAACTATGGCTACACCTTC.

The V call is TRBV7-2, the J call TRBJ2-1; unclear D gene. The CDR3 has 13 residues. V was clipped by 4 bases and J by 12 bases, with 16 bases between them. CDR1 and CDR2 (germline): SGHTA, FQGNSA. Here the CDR3 reads CASSSYKVRVQFF. CDR3 in DNA: TGTGCCAGCAGCTCCTACAAAGTTCGGGTGCAGTTCTTC.

The CDR3 bases are TGTGCCACACTTGACCCGGGAAACCCTAACTATGGCTACACCTTC. It encodes CATLDPGNPNYGYTF. The chain uses TRBV24-1 and TRBJ1-2, with D unresolved. Deletions cut 10 bases from V and 0 bases from J, with 17 bases between. From germline, CDR1 is KGHDR and CDR2 SFDVKD. CDR3 size: 15 residues.

The rearrangement joins TRBV30 to TRBJ1-2; 7 bases align to TRBD1. Germline CDR1 reads GTSNPN; CDR2 reads SVGIG (reference sequence). The CDR3 consists of 12 residues. The V segment lost 7 bases and the J segment 8 bases; nucleotides outside the gene matches: 10. In nucleotides, the CDR3 is TGTGCCTCGGAACAGGGGTTACAGGGCTACACCTTC. It is translated as CASEQGLQGYTF.

V gene TRBV10-3 combines with J gene TRBJ2-2, with D unclear. This CDR3 has 15 residues. Per germline, CDR1 ENHRY and CDR2 SYGVKD. Trimming stripped 1 base from V and 0 bases from J, with 6 bases between. CDR3 in DNA: TGTGCCATCAGTGAGTGGAGTACGAACACCGGGGAGCTGTTTTTT. Translation gives CAISEWSTNTGELFF.

This chain uses TRBV5-1 with TRBJ2-1, with 13 positions matching TRBD2. J gave up 6 bases and V 4 bases, and 4 bases lay outside the gene matches. This CDR3 region has 15 residues. Germline CDR1 and CDR2: SGHRS and YFSETQ. The CDR3 DNA sequence: TGCGCCAGCAGCGATCGGACTAGCGGGAGCAATGAGCAGTTCTTC. Amino acids: CASSDRTSGSNEQFF.

The chain links TRBV5-1 to TRBJ2-2, with D possibly being TRBD1 (6 bases). The CDR3 spans 17 residues. Germline V gives CDR1 SGHRS, CDR2 YFSETQ. V gave up 4 bases and J gave up 9 bases, with 25 bases separating them. The CDR3, as DNA: TGCGCCAGCAGCACAGGACAGCCACCCCTTTCCGACCGGGAGCTGTTTTTT. Its protein is CASSTGQPPLSDRELFF.

This chain links TRBV5-1 with TRBJ1-2; TRBD1 agrees at 8 bases. With 2 bases clipped from V and 7 bases from J, the junction kept 1 base outside the gene matches. The germline gives CDR1 SGHRS, CDR2 YFSETQ. The CDR3 runs to 12 residues. The CDR3 region is CASSFGQGGYTF. For the CDR3, the DNA is TGCGCCAGCAGCTTCGGACAGGGTGGCTACACCTTC.

J is TRBJ2-1 and V is TRBV12-3 or TRBV12-4; D ambiguous. The CDR3 is 11 residues long. V lost 5 bases, J lost 11 bases, and 10 bases lay in between. CDR3 DNA sequence: TGTGCCAGCAGTGCACAATCGCAGCAGTTCTTC. Its protein is CASSAQSQQFF.

This chain joins TRBV10-1 and TRBJ2-7; D gene uncertain. Trimming cost V 2 bases and J 6 bases, with 11 bases left between them. The germline CDR1 and CDR2 sequences are WNHNN and SYGVQD (reference sequence). The CDR3 length is 13 residues. The CDR3 region has the DNA TGCGCCAGCAGTGAGGACAACCTCTCCGAGCAGTACTTC. Translating gives CASSEDNLSEQYF.

The chain employs TRBV6-5 and TRBJ2-2, with 10 bases matching TRBD1. After removal of 6 bases from V and 7 bases from J, the junction contained 8 bases not matched to a gene. This CDR3 spans 15 amino acids. Germline CDR1 is MNHEY and CDR2 is SVGAGI. CDR3 protein: CASRPGTGAIGELFF. The CDR3 DNA reads TGTGCCAGCAGGCCCGGGACAGGGGCCATCGGGGAGCTGTTTTTT.

The rearrangement links TRBV5-1 to TRBJ1-1; the match to TRBD1 covers 8 bases. Germline CDR1 and CDR2: SGHRS and YFSETQ. With 1 base clipped from V and 6 bases from J, the junction kept 5 bases outside the gene matches. CDR3 size: 14 residues. For the CDR3, the DNA is TGCGCCAGCAGCTTGACAGGGGGAGGCGCTGAAGCTTTCTTT. Translated, it gives CASSLTGGGAEAFF.